The 13 T cell receptor beta chains below come from one sample, sequenced in a study of CD8+ T cells in alopecia areata. RNA extraction was followed by reverse transcription into cDNA, which acted as the sequencing template. Clones were read by immunoSEQ multiplex PCR, and TCRdb kept only the in-frame ones, dropping some. The data contain around 300,000 clones, 60% of them singletons. Treatment described: oral pan-JAK inhibitor, 5-10 mg twice daily. The sequencing used CD4+ T cells sorted from blood, collected between weeks 51 and 54, from a patient treated with tofacitinib. The receptors here all came from a human donor with alopecia areata.

The V gene is TRBV7-2, the J gene TRBJ2-5; TRBD2 aligns across 13 bases. Germline assignment: CDR1 SGHTA and CDR2 FQGNSA. Trimming removed 3 bases from V and 7 bases from J; junction bases left unmatched: 8. The length of the CDR3 is 16 residues. The CDR3 loop reads CASSFVGTSGEGTQYF. In DNA form, the CDR3 reads TGTGCCAGCAGCTTCGTAGGGACTAGCGGGGAGGGGACCCAGTACTTC.

The gene calls are TRBV25-1 and TRBJ2-7; the D gene is possibly TRBD1 (5 bases). Germline V CDR1 and CDR2: MGHDK, SYGVNS. The CDR3 runs to 17 residues. V lost 1 base and J 6 bases, leaving 22 bases between the germline ends. The DNA of the CDR3 is TGTGCCAGCAGTGAATGGCCCAGGGCCGGGTACCCGGGCGAGCAGTACTTC. Translation gives CASSEWPRAGYPGEQYF.

The V gene is TRBV2, the J gene TRBJ2-2; possible D gene TRBD2, 6 bases. The CDR3 has 14 residues. In germline, CDR1 is SNHLY, CDR2 FYNNEI. Between the trimmed V and J ends, which lost 7 bases and 0 bases, there was a span of 9 bases. The CDR3 spells CASTREPNTGELFF. CDR3 bases: TGTGCCAGCACGCGGGAACCGAACACCGGGGAGCTGTTTTTT.

The V and J genes are TRBV7-8 and TRBJ2-5; D possibly corresponds to TRBD2 (6 bases). The germline gives CDR1 SGHVS, CDR2 FQNEAQ. The CDR3 loop spans 15 amino acids. V lost 5 bases and J 4 bases, leaving 17 bases between the germline ends. The chain's CDR3 is CASSPRLVLTETQYF. The CDR3 coding sequence is TGTGCCAGCAGCCCGAGACTAGTCCTCACAGAGACCCAGTACTTC.

V gene TRBV4-2 combines with J gene TRBJ2-5; a weak D match, TRBD2 (5 bases). The CDR3 is 13 amino acids. CDR1 is LGHNA, CDR2 YNFKEQ, per germline. V dropped 2 bases and J dropped 3 bases, with 7 bases sitting between them. CDR3 coding DNA: TGTGCCAGCAGCCAACCCGGGGAAGAGACCCAGTACTTC. Translated: CASSQPGEETQYF.

This sequence joins TRBV9 and TRBJ1-1; D perhaps matches TRBD1 (5 bases). Trimming removed 4 bases at V and 3 bases at J, with 13 bases between. Looked up from germline, CDR1 is SGDLS and CDR2 is YYNGEE. The CDR3 is 14 amino acids. The CDR3 bases are TGTGCCAGCAGCCGGGACCTTGGGGACACTGAAGCTTTCTTT. Its translation: CASSRDLGDTEAFF.

The CDR3 DNA sequence: TGCGCCAGCAGCTTGGGACAGGGGATAGATACGCAGTATTTT. Translation gives CASSLGQGIDTQYF. The chain is built from TRBV5-1 and TRBJ2-3; 8 nucleotides match TRBD1. CDR3 length: 14 residues. Germline V lookup: CDR1 SGHRS, CDR2 YFSETQ. Germline trimming cut 0 bases from V and 5 bases from J; bases unmatched to any gene: 2.

CDR3 sequence: CSVRGNFLDGYTF. The CDR3, as DNA: TGCAGCGTCAGGGGGAACTTTCTGGATGGCTACACCTTC. J is TRBJ1-2 and V is TRBV29-1; 7 bases are a match to TRBD1. The CDR3 is made up of 13 amino acids. Germline V gene lookup returns CDR1 SQVTM and CDR2 ANQGSEA. Unmatched junction bases numbered 10, after V lost 6 bases and J lost 6 bases. Complete variable domain (other parts from reference TRBV29-1 and TRBJ1-2): SAVISQKPSRDICQRGTSLTIQCQVDSQVTMMFWYRQQPGQSLTLIATANQGSEATYESGFVIDKFPISRPNLTFSTLTVSNMSPEDSSIYLCSVRGNFLDGYTFGSGTRLTVV.

Of note for this clone: A junction end diverges from the germline sequence, so it may reflect a read error. The chain recombines TRBV30 with TRBJ2-2; 7 positions match TRBD1. Germline CDR1 is GTSNPN and CDR2 is SVGIG (reference sequence). The CDR3 is 14 residues long. This CDR3 is CAWKGTVYTGELFF. The CDR3 DNA sequence: TGTGCTTGGAAAGGGACAGTGTACACCGGGGAGCTGTTTTTT.

This chain joins TRBV30 and TRBJ2-7; D is undetermined. Germline-derived CDR1 and CDR2 are GTSNPN and SVGIG (reference sequence). Trimming cost V 5 bases and J 2 bases, with 16 bases left between them. This CDR3 has 14 amino acids. CDR3 DNA sequence: TGTGCCTGGGGCCGGGCTCCGGACCCCTACGAGCAGTACTTC. It specifies CAWGRAPDPYEQYF.

This clone has just a few counts. This sequence joins TRBV7-2 and TRBJ2-5, with TRBD2 as a possible D gene (5 bases). The germline V and J ends were trimmed by 6 bases and 2 bases, with 10 bases remaining between them. Germline V lookup: CDR1 SGHTA, CDR2 FQGNSA. This CDR3 has 13 amino acids. As DNA, the CDR3 is TGTGCCAGCAGTAGGCGGGCGCAAGAGACCCAGTACTTC. The encoded protein is CASSRRAQETQYF. The full variable domain, completed using reference TRBV7-2 and TRBJ2-5, is GAGVSQSPSNKVTEKGKDVELRCDPISGHTALYWYRQSLGQGLEFLIYFQGNSAPDKSGLPSDRFSAERTGGSVSTLTIQRTQQEDSAVYLCASSRRAQETQYFGPGTRLLVL.

The chain is built from TRBV1 and TRBJ2-1; TRBD2, the table's D call, was not compared with the DNA. TRBV1 is deemed a pseudogene. The CDR3 is 15 residues long. The CDR3 DNA sequence: TGCACCAGCAGCCAAGAGGGAGCGGGGGGCCATGAGCCTTTCTTC. It is translated as CTSSQEGAGGHEPFF.

This chain connects TRBV7-8 to TRBJ1-6; the D is unclear. Trimming pared 2 bases from V and 5 bases from J, leaving 10 bases between. Looked up from germline, CDR1 is SGHVS and CDR2 is FQNEAQ. CDR3 length equals 15 residues. The CDR3 DNA is TGTGCCAGCAGCTTATTACCGGCGGATAATTCACCCCTCCACTTT. Amino acid sequence: CASSLLPADNSPLHF.